The next 18 T cell receptor beta chains were all read from a single sample in a study of human T cells and chemical hapten exposure. One entry per CDR3 protein, called by TCRdb with MiXCR from the RACE reads. The data show some 30,000 distinct CDR3 sequences, more than 5% seen once. Time point indicated: patch test 3, about 24 weeks after DPC sensitization. This sample's treatment: therapeutic diphenylcyclopropenone sensitization with weekly scalp DPC. This sample comprised whole blood, obtained in connection with sensitization to the hapten diphenylcyclopropenone (DPC). The source of these receptors is a man under 40 with alopecia areata. Some clones in this sample may be carry-over from other donors' samples.

In this sample, this clonotype turned up many times. The J gene is TRBJ2-2, the V gene TRBV7-2; D gene uncertain. The CDR3 length is 13 residues. The germline V gene has CDR1 SGHTA and CDR2 FQGNSA. V dropped 5 bases and J dropped 7 bases, with 11 bases sitting between them. CDR3 loop: CASSREFGGELFF. The CDR3 DNA reads TGTGCCAGCAGCAGGGAATTTGGCGGGGAGCTGTTTTTT.

This clonotype was counted ten times or more. The J gene is TRBJ2-7, the V gene TRBV4-1; tentative D call: TRBD2 (5 bases). This CDR3 is 14 amino acids long. CDR1 is MGHRA, CDR2 YSYEKL, per germline. Trimming pared 4 bases from V and 4 bases from J, leaving 14 bases between. The CDR3 loop is CASSPSGNLYEQYF. In DNA form, the CDR3 reads TGCGCCAGCAGCCCCTCGGGGAACCTGTACGAGCAGTACTTC.

This clonotype was seen many times. The chain is built from TRBV9 and TRBJ2-1, with 11 bases lining up with TRBD2. Per the germline V gene, CDR1 is SGDLS and CDR2 is YYNGEE. The ends lost 0 bases at V and 9 bases at J; junction bases unmatched: 8. The CDR3 consists of 16 residues. The CDR3 bases are TGTGCCAGCAGCGTAGTAGGTAGCGGGGGGGCCGGTGAGCAGTTCTTC. Protein: CASSVVGSGGAGEQFF.

With respect to this clonotype: This clone may be a read error of a much larger clone one base away. Because it lacks the conserved phenylalanine or tryptophan at the end, this CDR3 is likely a read error. The chain couples TRBV6-2 or TRBV6-3 to TRBJ2-1, with 10 bases identical to TRBD1. The trim removed 5 bases at V and 7 bases at J, leaving 5 bases unmatched. Germline V gene data show CDR1 as MNHEY and CDR2 as SVGEGT. There are 14 residues in the CDR3. The CDR3 sequence: CASSHRQGANEQFS. The CDR3 nucleotides read TGTGCCAGCAGTCATAGACAGGGGGCGAATGAGCAGTTCTCC.

This clonotype was observed many times. The chain combines TRBV3-1 with TRBJ2-1; unclear D gene. Trimming stripped 1 base from V and 7 bases from J, with 8 bases between. The CDR3 contains 13 residues. CDR1 is LGHDT and CDR2 is YNNKEL in the germline V gene (reference sequence). Here the CDR3 reads CASSQALSNEQFF. DNA of the CDR3: TGTGCCAGCAGCCAAGCCCTATCAAATGAGCAGTTCTTC.

This clonotype was detected many times. The chain has TRBV5-1 and TRBJ2-7, with a weak D call TRBD1 (6 bases). The V gene lost 0 bases and the J gene lost 0 bases, with 10 bases spanning the gap. The CDR3 is 15 amino acids. Per the germline V gene, CDR1 is SGHRS and CDR2 is YFSETQ. The CDR3, as DNA: TGCGCCAGCAGCTTGGATGGGGACAACTCCTACGAGCAGTACTTC. Protein product: CASSLDGDNSYEQYF.

This clonotype turned up a few times. This chain uses TRBV27 with TRBJ1-5; unclear D gene. V lost 4 bases to trimming and J lost 4 bases, with 11 bases between them. The length of the CDR3 is 14 residues. The germline V gene has CDR1 MNHEY and CDR2 SMNVEV (reference sequence). For the CDR3, the DNA is TGTGCCAGCAGTTCTTCCGTTCGGAATCAGCCCCAGCATTTT. The encoded protein is CASSSSVRNQPQHF.

This clonotype was observed a few times. This chain joins TRBV29-1 and TRBJ2-2, with a weak D call TRBD1 (5 bases). V lost 4 bases, J lost 0 bases, and 12 bases lay in between. The CDR3 sequence is 15 residues long. The germline gives CDR1 SQVTM, CDR2 ANQGSEA. CDR3 coding DNA: TGCAGCGTTGGTGGACACAAGACGAACACCGGGGAGCTGTTTTTT. Protein: CSVGGHKTNTGELFF.

This clonotype was seen at least ten times. The V and J genes are TRBV6-1 and TRBJ2-3; D is uncertain. Per the germline V gene, CDR1 is MNHNS and CDR2 is SASEGT. The CDR3 has 16 amino acids. Trimming pared 4 bases from V and 3 bases from J, leaving 17 bases between. This CDR3 is CASSVMGFSPTDTQYF. For the CDR3, the DNA is TGTGCCAGCAGTGTCATGGGGTTCAGTCCGACAGATACGCAGTATTTT.

Many counts were recorded for this clonotype. This chain links TRBV29-1 with TRBJ2-7; TRBD1 or TRBD2 may be the D gene (5 bases each). In germline, CDR1 is SQVTM, CDR2 ANQGSEA. This CDR3 is built from 17 residues. Deletions cut 5 bases from V and 4 bases from J, with 27 bases between. The CDR3 reads CSVHAGGPWGTAYEQYF. CDR3 sequence (DNA): TGCAGCGTTCACGCGGGCGGACCATGGGGGACGGCTTACGAGCAGTACTTC.

This clonotype was counted at least ten times. The chain links TRBV19 to TRBJ2-1, with 7 bases fitting TRBD2. Germline lookup yields CDR1 LNHDA and CDR2 SQIVND (reference sequence). This CDR3 is built from 14 residues. The junction had 5 bases not matched to a gene; V was cut back by 5 bases and J by 4 bases. CDR3 amino acids: CASSSGREYNEQFF. The CDR3 DNA follows: TGTGCCAGTAGTTCTGGGAGGGAATACAATGAGCAGTTCTTC. Combining the CDR3 with reference TRBV19 and TRBJ2-1 gives the whole variable domain DGGITQSPKYLFRKEGQNVTLSCEQNLNHDAMYWYRQDPGQGLRLIYYSQIVNDFQKGDIAEGYSVSREKKESFPLTVTSAQKNPTAFYLCASSSGREYNEQFFGPGTRLTVL.

Many counts were recorded for this clonotype. V and J are TRBV12-3 or TRBV12-4 and TRBJ2-6, with D perhaps matching TRBD1 (6 bases). This CDR3 has 17 amino acids. V lost 3 bases and J 0 bases, leaving 12 bases between the germline ends. The CDR3 loop reads CASSLGAGNSGANVLTF. CDR3 DNA sequence: TGTGCCAGCAGTTTGGGGGCAGGGAACTCTGGGGCCAACGTCCTGACTTTC.

This clonotype has a handful of counts. The chain combines TRBV4-2 with TRBJ2-7; maybe TRBD1 (6 bases). V lost 5 bases to trimming and J lost 3 bases, with 17 bases between them. The CDR3 extends over 15 amino acids. Looked up from germline, CDR1 is LGHNA and CDR2 is YNFKEQ. CDR3 protein: CASSEVRAGDYEQYF. CDR3 bases: TGTGCCAGCAGCGAAGTCAGGGCAGGGGACTACGAGCAGTACTTC.

This clonotype was seen ten or more times. This rearrangement joins TRBV29-1 to TRBJ2-2; D gene unclear. The CDR3 totals 17 residues. Germline CDR1 reads SQVTM; CDR2 reads ANQGSEA. V was clipped by 5 bases and J by 0 bases, with 19 bases between them. Here the CDR3 reads CSVQLGVALTNTGELFF. For the CDR3, the DNA is TGCAGCGTTCAGTTAGGCGTGGCACTGACGAACACCGGGGAGCTGTTTTTT.

This clonotype was counted many times. The genes are TRBV6-5 and TRBJ1-3, with D possibly matching TRBD1 (6 bases). This CDR3 has 15 residues. Germline values: CDR1 MNHEY, CDR2 SVGAGI. Trimming shortened V by 2 bases and J by 3 bases, and 11 bases separated the two germline ends. The CDR3 DNA follows: TGTGCCAGCAGTTACCAGGGGCTGCGTGGAAACACCATATATTTT. This sequence encodes CASSYQGLRGNTIYF.

This clonotype was observed many times. The rearrangement links TRBV15 to TRBJ1-1; D remains ambiguous. The CDR3 loop spans 15 amino acids. In germline, CDR1 is LNHNV, CDR2 YYDKDF (reference sequence). Trimming took off 8 bases at V and 0 bases at J, with 16 bases between the two ends. The CDR3: CATSRAVGLNTEAFF. The CDR3 coding sequence is TGTGCCACCTCGCGAGCCGTAGGGTTGAACACTGAAGCTTTCTTT.

This clonotype occurred many times. The gene calls are TRBV28 and TRBJ1-1; a weak D match, TRBD1 (5 bases). From germline, CDR1 is MDHEN and CDR2 SYDVKM. This CDR3 is built from 15 residues. The V and J ends lost 3 bases and 0 bases respectively, with 11 bases between them. The chain's CDR3 is CASSFYAGMNTEAFF. CDR3 coding DNA: TGTGCCAGCAGTTTTTATGCAGGGATGAACACTGAAGCTTTCTTT.

The J gene is TRBJ1-2, the V gene TRBV15; possible D gene TRBD1, 5 bases. V was shortened by 5 bases and J by 2 bases, with 12 bases between the two germline ends. The CDR3 covers 14 residues. Looked up from germline, CDR1 is LNHNV and CDR2 is YYDKDF (reference sequence). The chain's CDR3 is CATSPGTENYGYTF. Here the CDR3 DNA reads TGTGCCACCAGCCCCGGGACGGAAAACTATGGCTACACCTTC.